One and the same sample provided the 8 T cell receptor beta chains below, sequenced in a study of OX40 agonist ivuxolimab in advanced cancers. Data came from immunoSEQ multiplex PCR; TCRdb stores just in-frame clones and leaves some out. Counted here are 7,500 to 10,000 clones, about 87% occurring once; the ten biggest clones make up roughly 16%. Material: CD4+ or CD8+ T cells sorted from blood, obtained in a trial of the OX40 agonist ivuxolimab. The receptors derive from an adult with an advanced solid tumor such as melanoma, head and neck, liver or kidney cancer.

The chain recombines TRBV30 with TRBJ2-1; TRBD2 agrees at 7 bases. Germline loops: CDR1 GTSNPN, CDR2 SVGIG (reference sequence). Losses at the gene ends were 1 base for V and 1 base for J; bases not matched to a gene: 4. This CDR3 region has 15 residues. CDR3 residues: CAWSGGEGSYNEQFF. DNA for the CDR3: TGTGCCTGGAGTGGGGGGGAGGGTTCCTACAATGAGCAGTTCTTC.

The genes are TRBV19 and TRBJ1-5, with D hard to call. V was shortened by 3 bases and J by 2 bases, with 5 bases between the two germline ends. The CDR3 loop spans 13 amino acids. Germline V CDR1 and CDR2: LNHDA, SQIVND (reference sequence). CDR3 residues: CASSMQGNQPQHF. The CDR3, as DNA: TGTGCCAGTAGTATGCAGGGCAATCAGCCCCAGCATTTT.

CDR3 region: CASSLEASGSPWEQYF. The CDR3 nucleotides read TGTGCCAGCAGCTTAGAGGCTAGCGGGAGCCCATGGGAGCAGTACTTC. The rearrangement uses TRBV7-9 and TRBJ2-5, with TRBD2 matching over 10 bases. The CDR3 is 16 residues long. V was clipped by 1 base and J by 11 bases; unmatched bases: 13. The germline V gene encodes CDR1 SEHNR and CDR2 FQNEAQ (reference sequence). The variable domain in full, with the rest retrieved from reference TRBV7-9 and TRBJ2-5, is DTGVSQNPRHKITKRGQNVTFRCDPISEHNRLYWYRQTLGQGPEFLTYFQNEAQLEKSRLLSDRFSAERPKGSFSTLEIQRTEQGDSAMYLCASSLEASGSPWEQYFGPGTRLLVL.

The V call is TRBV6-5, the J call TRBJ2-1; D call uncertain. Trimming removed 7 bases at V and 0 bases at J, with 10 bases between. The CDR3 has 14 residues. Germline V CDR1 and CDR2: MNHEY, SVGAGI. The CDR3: CASTWGSSYNEQFF. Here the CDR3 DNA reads TGTGCCAGCACCTGGGGAAGCTCCTACAATGAGCAGTTCTTC.

This CDR3 reads CASSQSADYTEAFF. CDR3 in DNA: TGTGCCAGCAGCCAATCTGCAGATTACACTGAAGCTTTCTTT. The V call is TRBV16, the J call TRBJ1-1; unclear D gene. Germline V gene data show CDR1 as KGHSY and CDR2 as FQNENV. The CDR3 runs 14 residues. V dropped 0 bases and J dropped 3 bases, with 8 bases sitting between them.

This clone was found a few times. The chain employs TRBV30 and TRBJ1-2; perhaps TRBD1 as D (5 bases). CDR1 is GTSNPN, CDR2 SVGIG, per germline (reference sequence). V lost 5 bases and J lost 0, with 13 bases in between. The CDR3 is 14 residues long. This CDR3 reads CAWEQEQTNYGYTF. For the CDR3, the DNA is TGTGCCTGGGAACAGGAACAGACTAACTATGGCTACACCTTC.

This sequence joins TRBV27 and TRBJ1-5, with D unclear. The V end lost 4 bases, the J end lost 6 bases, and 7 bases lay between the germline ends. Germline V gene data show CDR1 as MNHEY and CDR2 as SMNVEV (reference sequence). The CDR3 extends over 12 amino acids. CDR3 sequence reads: CASSSGVQPQHF. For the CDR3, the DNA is TGTGCCAGCAGTTCCGGGGTTCAGCCCCAGCATTTT.

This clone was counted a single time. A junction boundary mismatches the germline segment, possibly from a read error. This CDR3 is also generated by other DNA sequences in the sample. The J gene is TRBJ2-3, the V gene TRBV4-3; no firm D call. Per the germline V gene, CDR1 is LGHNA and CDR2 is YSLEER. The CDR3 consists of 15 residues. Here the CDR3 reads CASSQEYRGTDTQYF. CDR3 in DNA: TGCGCCAGCAGTCAAGAATATCGGGGCACAGATACGCAGTATTTT.